This T cell receptor (beta chain) was found in a study of CD8 T cells in ankylosing spondylitis. Study-level findings and limits: Some motif variants had been reported before (in reactive arthritis synovial fluid and blood). Blood from ankylosing spondylitis patients appeared to carry a characteristic roughly eight-variant TCR beta motif.

TCRdb passed the 5' RACE reads through MiXCR, listing each CDR3 protein once. The table shows under 950,000 distinct CDR3 sequences, with around 20% occurring only once. Worth noting for this clonotype: What it recognizes is unknown.

The CDR3 is 16 amino acids. V gave up 0 bases and J gave up 5 bases; unmatched junction bases: 8. CDR1 and CDR2 from the germline V gene are LGHDT and YNNKEL (reference sequence). This clonotype was sampled from a male donor with ankylosing spondylitis. Material for sequencing was blood, either unsorted or a sorted T cell fraction (not recorded which). This chain links TRBV3-1 with TRBJ2-7; 9 positions match TRBD2. This CDR3 reads CASSQDRASGDNEQYF. The CDR3 DNA reads TGTGCCAGCAGCCAAGATCGAGCTAGCGGGGACAACGAGCAGTACTTC.